Below, 28 T cell receptor beta chains from the same sample are listed, as sequenced in a study of regulatory T cells in long-lasting Graves disease. Time point meaning: newly diagnosed GD, antithyroid drugs for less than 3 months. Isolated PBMC RNA provided the starting material for the TCR library. For TCR beta, libraries came from iRepertoire HTBI primers and Arm-PCR of CDR3 regions. TCRdb independently ran MiXCR on the multiplex PCR reads; one entry per CDR3 protein. Counted here are about 530,000 distinct CDR3 sequences, about 16% occurring once; the ten biggest clones make up 20% to 25%. The same specimen was also included in a second study, on T cells in Graves' hyperthyroidism and ophthalmopathy.

Sample: peripheral blood mononuclear cells (PBMCs), taken at new diagnosis, from a patient treated with antithyroid drugs. All receptors come from a middle-aged woman with Graves disease.

This clonotype came up many times. This sequence joins TRBV11-3 and TRBJ2-1; the match to TRBD2 covers 12 bases. CDR1 and CDR2 (germline): SGHNT, YENEEA. This CDR3 comprises 16 residues. Trimming at V came to 10 bases and at J to 8 bases, leaving 15 bases not matched to a gene. For the CDR3, the DNA is TGTGCCACCACTAAACCCTCTAGCGGGGGGGCATATGAGCAGTTCTTC. Its translation: CATTKPSSGGAYEQFF.

The chain links TRBV6-5 to TRBJ2-3; tentatively, D is TRBD1 (5 bases). Germline V gene data show CDR1 as MNHEY and CDR2 as SVGAGI. The CDR3 extends over 15 amino acids. Trimming removed 2 bases at V and 4 bases at J, with 13 bases between. CDR3 sequence reads: CASSYAGSSADTQYF. In nucleotides, the CDR3 is TGTGCCAGCAGTTACGCAGGGTCTAGTGCAGATACGCAGTATTTT.

Only a few counts were recorded for this clonotype. The chain carries TRBV24-1 and TRBJ1-1; D is possibly TRBD1 (6 bases). There are 15 residues in the CDR3. The germline CDR1 and CDR2 sequences are KGHDR and SFDVKD. Trimming removed 4 bases from V and 0 bases from J, with 11 bases in between. The CDR3 DNA is TGTGCCACCAGTGACCCTGACAGGCTGAACACTGAAGCTTTCTTT. The encoded protein is CATSDPDRLNTEAFF.

This clonotype was seen more than once but under ten times. The chain combines TRBV5-5 with TRBJ1-2; D call uncertain. Germline values: CDR1 SGHKS, CDR2 YYEKEE (reference sequence). Trimming took 5 bases from V and 7 from J, leaving 18 bases between them. The CDR3 sequence is 14 residues long. CDR3: CASRPGRPPGGYTF. In nucleotides, the CDR3 is TGTGCCAGCAGACCCGGACGTCCCCCGGGTGGCTACACCTTC.

The chain links TRBV5-5 to TRBJ2-3; no clear D gene. Between the trimmed V and J ends, which lost 1 base and 3 bases, there was a span of 3 bases. The CDR3 is 12 residues long. Per the germline V gene, CDR1 is SGHKS and CDR2 is YYEKEE (reference sequence). DNA for the CDR3: TGTGCCAGCAGCTTGATGACAGATACGCAGTATTTT. Its protein product is CASSLMTDTQYF.

A remark on this clonotype: Since a much larger clone is just one base distant, this may be a read error. The missing conserved phenylalanine or tryptophan at the end of this CDR3 makes a read error likely. The chain joins TRBV6-5 to TRBJ1-6, with a possible D match to TRBD1 (5 bases). CDR3 size: 17 residues. V gave up 4 bases and J gave up 9 bases, with 22 bases separating them. The germline V gene encodes CDR1 MNHEY and CDR2 SVGAGI. The CDR3 sequence: CASSSVRGHLRISPLHL. CDR3 bases: TGTGCCAGCAGTTCCGTCCGCGGACACCTTCGGATTTCACCCCTCCACCTT.

This clonotype was counted at least ten times. V is TRBV3-1 and J is TRBJ2-7; D is unclear. The CDR3 covers 11 residues. Germline values: CDR1 LGHDT, CDR2 YNNKEL (reference sequence). The V end was cut by 5 bases, the J end by 7 bases, with 9 bases between. CDR3 protein: CASSFDEEQYF. The CDR3 nucleotides are TGTGCCAGCAGCTTCGATGAAGAGCAGTACTTC.

The sample holds many counts of this clonotype. The J gene is TRBJ2-7, the V gene TRBV3-1; D not resolved. From germline, CDR1 is LGHDT and CDR2 YNNKEL (reference sequence). Between the trimmed V and J ends, which lost 0 bases and 7 bases, there was a span of 7 bases. The CDR3 loop spans 12 amino acids. The CDR3 coding sequence is TGTGCCAGCAGCCAAGATTGGCGGGAGCAGTACTTC. This codes for CASSQDWREQYF.

This clonotype is a singleton in its sample. Here the CDR3 DNA reads TGTGCCAGCAGCCAAGCCGGGACAGGGGGCTCCAATCAGCCCCAGCATTTT. Encoded protein: CASSQAGTGGSNQPQHF. The chain employs TRBV3-1 and TRBJ1-5; 12 nucleotides agree with TRBD1. CDR3 length equals 17 residues. Losses at the gene ends were 1 base for V and 3 bases for J; bases not matched to a gene: 4. Germline loops: CDR1 LGHDT, CDR2 YNNKEL (reference sequence).

This clonotype was seen at least ten times. This chain connects TRBV7-8 to TRBJ2-5; D is perhaps TRBD1 (6 bases). CDR1 and CDR2 from the germline V gene are SGHVS and FQNEAQ. This CDR3 spans 16 amino acids. With 4 bases removed from V and 5 bases from J, the gap between germline ends came to 20 bases. CDR3 DNA sequence: TGTGCCAGCAGCTCGGGATCAGGACAGCCTTGGGAGACCCAGTACTTC. Encoded protein: CASSSGSGQPWETQYF.

The V gene is TRBV5-6, the J gene TRBJ2-1; D gene unclear. V was clipped by 6 bases and J by 7 bases, with 8 bases between them. This CDR3 comprises 11 residues. Germline V gives CDR1 SGHDT, CDR2 YYEEEE. The CDR3 loop reads CASTSWNEQFF. The DNA of the CDR3 is TGTGCCAGCACCTCTTGGAATGAGCAGTTCTTC.

The V and J genes are TRBV7-9 and TRBJ1-1; maybe TRBD1 (5 bases). The CDR3 consists of 14 residues. Per germline, CDR1 SEHNR and CDR2 FQNEAQ (reference sequence). Trimming removed 0 bases from V and 4 bases from J, with 9 bases in between. Written as DNA, the CDR3 is TGTGCCAGCAGCTTAGCGGGAGGGGCCACTGAAGCTTTCTTT. Encoded protein: CASSLAGGATEAFF. Filled out from reference TRBV7-9 and TRBJ1-1, the complete variable domain reads DTGVSQNPRHKITKRGQNVTFRCDPISEHNRLYWYRQTLGQGPEFLTYFQNEAQLEKSRLLSDRFSAERPKGSFSTLEIQRTEQGDSAMYLCASSLAGGATEAFFGQGTRLTVV.

The gene calls are TRBV20-1 and TRBJ2-1; 7 positions agree with TRBD1. Germline CDR1 is DFQATT and CDR2 is SNEGSKA (reference sequence). Trimming took 8 bases from V and 2 from J; bases not matched to a gene: 9. The CDR3 covers 14 residues. The CDR3 here is CSPTRDSPYNEQFF. In DNA form, the CDR3 reads TGCAGTCCCACCCGGGACAGCCCCTACAATGAGCAGTTCTTC.

This clonotype was detected a few times. The chain carries TRBV5-1 and TRBJ2-7, with D perhaps matching TRBD2 (6 bases). The V end lost 4 bases, the J end lost 4 bases, and 15 bases lay between the germline ends. Germline loops: CDR1 SGHRS, CDR2 YFSETQ. The CDR3 spans 14 residues. CDR3 protein: CASSTGGGNYEQYF. The CDR3 DNA follows: TGCGCCAGCAGCACCGGTGGAGGGAATTACGAGCAGTACTTC. The full variable domain, with the rest looked up from reference TRBV5-1 and TRBJ2-7, is KAGVTQTPRYLIKTRGQQVTLSCSPISGHRSVSWYQQTPGQGLQFLFEYFSETQRNKGNFPGRFSGRQFSNSRSEMNVSTLELGDSALYLCASSTGGGNYEQYFGPGTRLTVT.

This clonotype was counted many times. The chain carries TRBV6-1 and TRBJ1-5, with no clear D. This CDR3 has 13 amino acids. The germline gives CDR1 MNHNS, CDR2 SASEGT. V was shortened by 7 bases and J by 4 bases, with 11 bases between the two germline ends. The CDR3 region has the DNA TGTGCCAGCACCCAAAGAGGGAATCAGCCCCAGCATTTT. Encoded protein: CASTQRGNQPQHF.

The V and J genes are TRBV30 and TRBJ2-5; 7 bases fit TRBD2. The CDR3 is 13 residues long. Losses at the gene ends were 3 bases for V and 6 bases for J; bases not matched to a gene: 7. The germline CDR1 and CDR2 sequences are GTSNPN and SVGIG (reference sequence). CDR3 nucleotide sequence: TGTGCCTGGAGCCGGGGAGGGATGCAGACCCAGTACTTC. It is translated as CAWSRGGMQTQYF.

This clonotype was detected many times. This chain links TRBV2 with TRBJ1-3, with unresolved D. Germline V gives CDR1 SNHLY, CDR2 FYNNEI. The CDR3 totals 15 residues. The V gene lost 1 base and the J gene lost 6 bases, with 13 bases spanning the gap. CDR3 region: CASSEDGRFENTIYF. The CDR3 nucleotides are TGTGCCAGCAGTGAAGATGGCAGGTTTGAAAACACCATATATTTT.

This chain links TRBV27 with TRBJ1-6; D might be TRBD1 (6 bases). This CDR3 has 16 residues. V lost 7 bases and J lost 0, with 13 bases in between. CDR1 and CDR2 (germline): MNHEY, SMNVEV (reference sequence). The CDR3 protein is CASTLGGGSYNSPLHF. CDR3 bases: TGTGCCAGCACCCTCGGAGGGGGCTCCTATAATTCACCCCTCCACTTT.

The V gene is TRBV9, the J gene TRBJ2-7; D possibly corresponds to TRBD1 (6 bases). CDR1 is SGDLS, CDR2 YYNGEE, per germline. Trimming pared 0 bases from V and 1 base from J, leaving 11 bases between. This CDR3 has 15 amino acids. This CDR3 is CASSVGRGGSYEQYF. Here the CDR3 DNA reads TGTGCCAGCAGCGTAGGGAGAGGGGGATCCTACGAGCAGTACTTC.

The V gene is TRBV15, the J gene TRBJ1-1; a weak D match, TRBD1 (5 bases). Between the trimmed V and J ends, which lost 0 bases and 2 bases, there was a span of 10 bases. CDR3 length: 15 amino acids. The germline gives CDR1 LNHNV, CDR2 YYDKDF (reference sequence). The CDR3 DNA reads as TGTGCCACCAGCAGAGATAGAAGGGGAAACACTGAAGCTTTCTTT. Residues: CATSRDRRGNTEAFF.

This clonotype was recorded at least ten times. The V call is TRBV2, the J call TRBJ2-3; unclear D gene. Germline values: CDR1 SNHLY, CDR2 FYNNEI. V shed 4 bases and J shed 2 bases, with 13 bases lying between them. The CDR3 has 15 amino acids. The CDR3 bases are TGTGCCAGCAGTGGTAGACCTCTCCTCACAGATACGCAGTATTTT. It specifies CASSGRPLLTDTQYF. Complete variable domain (other parts from reference TRBV2 and TRBJ2-3): EPEVTQTPSHQVTQMGQEVILRCVPISNHLYFYWYRQILGQKVEFLVSFYNNEISEKSEIFDDQFSVERPDGSNFTLKIRSTKLEDSAMYFCASSGRPLLTDTQYFGPGTRLTVL.

This clonotype was seen ten or more times. The chain links TRBV28 to TRBJ1-1; D remains ambiguous. Germline lookup yields CDR1 MDHEN and CDR2 SYDVKM. This CDR3 has 16 residues. Deletions cut 6 bases from V and 0 bases from J, with 17 bases between. The DNA of the CDR3 is TGTGCCAGCAGGCCGGACTCGGTCGTGATGAACACTGAAGCTTTCTTT. Protein sequence: CASRPDSVVMNTEAFF. The full variable domain, completed using reference TRBV28 and TRBJ1-1, is DVKVTQSSRYLVKRTGEKVFLECVQDMDHENMFWYRQDPGLGLRLIYFSYDVKMKEKGDIPEGYSVSREKKERFSLILESASTNQTSMYLCASRPDSVVMNTEAFFGQGTRLTVV.

This clonotype was seen repeatedly, ten times or more. At one end, the junction sequence differs from germline, possibly due to a read error. The gene calls are TRBV11-2 and TRBJ2-1; D gene ambiguous. Germline V gene data show CDR1 as SGHAT and CDR2 as FQNNGV. The CDR3 loop spans 15 amino acids. The CDR3 protein is CANSLGQRNFGEQFF. CDR3 nucleotides: TGTGCCAACAGCTTAGGTCAAAGAAACTTCGGTGAGCAGTTCTTC.

The CDR3 region is CASSSAQDRGWWRGGYTF. CDR3 nucleotides: TGCGCCAGCAGCTCCGCCCAGGACAGGGGGTGGTGGAGAGGGGGCTACACCTTC. The genes are TRBV4-1 and TRBJ1-2; TRBD1 matches at 10 bases. V shed 5 bases, J shed 8 bases, and the junction held 20 bases outside the gene matches. The length of the CDR3 is 18 residues. In germline, CDR1 is MGHRA, CDR2 YSYEKL.

The table lists this clonotype with many counts. The chain has TRBV18 and TRBJ1-5; weak D call: TRBD1 (6 bases). Trimming left V 3 bases short and J 5 bases short, with 11 bases between. Germline CDR1 and CDR2: KGHSH and LQKENI. The CDR3 has 14 amino acids. In DNA, the CDR3 is TGTGCCAGCTCACCTACAGGGAAAGATCAGCCCCAGCATTTT. This encodes CASSPTGKDQPQHF.

This clonotype was picked up many times. This chain connects TRBV11-2 to TRBJ2-5, with a possible D match to TRBD2 (6 bases). The V and J ends lost 7 bases and 4 bases respectively, with 13 bases between them. The CDR3 is 13 residues long. Per the germline V gene, CDR1 is SGHAT and CDR2 is FQNNGV. This chain's CDR3 is CASTLSGLETQYF. The CDR3 DNA reads TGTGCCAGCACTCTTAGCGGTCTAGAGACCCAGTACTTC.

This clonotype was counted a few times. The chain uses TRBV5-1 and TRBJ1-5; 8 bases agree with TRBD1. The germline gives CDR1 SGHRS, CDR2 YFSETQ. Losses at the gene ends were 3 bases for V and 1 base for J; bases not matched to a gene: 6. This CDR3 spans 16 amino acids. The CDR3 loop is CASSYTGGDSNQPQHF. CDR3 DNA: TGCGCCAGCAGCTATACAGGGGGGGACAGCAATCAGCCCCAGCATTTT. The full variable domain, its missing parts supplied by reference TRBV5-1 and TRBJ1-5, is KAGVTQTPRYLIKTRGQQVTLSCSPISGHRSVSWYQQTPGQGLQFLFEYFSETQRNKGNFPGRFSGRQFSNSRSEMNVSTLELGDSALYLCASSYTGGDSNQPQHFGDGTRLSIL.

This clonotype was picked up many times. The rearrangement uses TRBV20-1 and TRBJ1-2, with D tentatively TRBD1 (5 bases). In germline, CDR1 is DFQATT, CDR2 SNEGSKA (reference sequence). The CDR3 covers 14 residues. Trimming stripped 5 bases from V and 0 bases from J, with 13 bases between. CDR3 bases: TGCAGTGCTCTGGACACTCCAGCTAACTATGGCTACACCTTC. This gives the protein CSALDTPANYGYTF.